The TCR beta chain under discussion was sequenced for a study of blood T cell repertoires in COVID-19 (dated by TCRdb to 2018 to 2020). About the full investigation: Samples covering the acute and convalescent phases of COVID-19 were provided by collaborators in the United States, Italy and Spain. The prospective study material was composed of cDNA or gDNA derived from T cells, B-cell-depleted T cells, or PBMCs. The dataset comprised deeply sampled blood TCRbeta repertoires from subjects exposed to, actively infected with, or recovered from COVID-19. The repertoires were released in a freely available public database intended as a resource for research on the immune response to SARS-CoV-2. The samples were drawn from the first 160 participants of the ongoing ImmuneRACE study and from some 1,300 subjects provided by 6 global collaborators. Sample metadata almost always included a de-identified subject ID, COVID-19 status, age in years and sex. Where HLA class I and class II types were available, the types were taken from metadata supplied by the sample provider, not from assay-based typing. Here is what the overall study found, with its caveats: Clinical and demographic metadata were provided uncurated, with the amount varying by source and participant.

Enrolling through a virtual design, the prospective study's participants ranged in age from roughly 18 to 89 years and lived across some 23 United States geographic areas. Cohort assignment in the prospective study relied on participant-reported clinical history from a screening survey and a study questionnaire. Recovered participants in ImmuneRACE Cohort 3 were defined by two consecutive negative NP/OP PCR tests, clearance by a healthcare professional, or resolution of symptoms. In the prospective study, mobile phlebotomists collected whole blood, serum and a nasopharyngeal or oropharyngeal swab from each participant. Over a roughly two-month period, participants in the prospective study had the option of providing additional blood draws and questionnaires. Blood samples from the prospective study were shipped frozen or at room temperature prior to DNA extraction. TCRbeta CDR3 regions were amplified from genomic DNA by means of the immunoSEQ Assay, a bias-controlled multiplex PCR. In the source study's methods: The number of nucleated cells in each sample was estimated from the amplification of reference gene primers within the assay. Sequence reads were collapsed and filtered to measure the absolute abundance of every unique TCRbeta CDR3 rearrangement. For each sample, productive Simpson clonality was calculated by taking the square root of Simpson's diversity index across productive rearrangements. What TCRdb holds here is the immuneACCESS table cut down to in-frame rearrangements. Part of the clones is not present; checked against another copy, under half of the missing clones reflect an unresolved V gene, and the others are unexplained. The V and J calls and clone size come from that table; D and trimming were worked out from the DNA. In this sample the table shows a few hundred thousand clones, 88% of which occur a single time. The ten largest clonotypes hold around 1.2% of the sample.

On this clone itself: What antigen it recognizes has not been identified. Per-base quality was not reported, and no clone a single base away is much larger than it.

V and J are trimmed by 0 bases and 6 bases, and the gene matches miss 6 bases of the junction. Measured from the cysteine to the phenylalanine, the CDR3 is 14 residues long. Here the CDR3 DNA is all that survives: 42 bases in frame from base 1. CDR1 SGDLS and CDR2 YYNGEE were looked up in the germline V gene. Source material: PBMCs or T cells enriched from blood (not recorded which). The rearranged chain carries TRBV9 and TRBJ2-7, with 7 bases aligning to TRBD1. The TCR comes from a woman under 30 who had recovered from COVID-19. The nucleotide sequence is TGTGCCAGCAGCGTAGGGCAGGGGGTTGGCGAGCAGTACTTC. This encodes CASSVGQGVGEQYF.